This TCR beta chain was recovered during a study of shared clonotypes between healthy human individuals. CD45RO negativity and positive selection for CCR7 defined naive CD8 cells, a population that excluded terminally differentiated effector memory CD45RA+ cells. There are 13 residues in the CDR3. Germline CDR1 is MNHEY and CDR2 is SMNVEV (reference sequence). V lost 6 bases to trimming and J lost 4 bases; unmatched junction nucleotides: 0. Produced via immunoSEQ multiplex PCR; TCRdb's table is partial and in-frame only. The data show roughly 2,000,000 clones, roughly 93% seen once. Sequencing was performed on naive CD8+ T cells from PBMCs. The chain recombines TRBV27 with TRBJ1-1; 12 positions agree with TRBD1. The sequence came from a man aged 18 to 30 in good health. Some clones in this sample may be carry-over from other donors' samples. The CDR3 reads CASRGQGATEAFF. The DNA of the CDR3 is TGTGCCAGCAGGGGACAGGGGGCCACTGAAGCTTTCTTT.